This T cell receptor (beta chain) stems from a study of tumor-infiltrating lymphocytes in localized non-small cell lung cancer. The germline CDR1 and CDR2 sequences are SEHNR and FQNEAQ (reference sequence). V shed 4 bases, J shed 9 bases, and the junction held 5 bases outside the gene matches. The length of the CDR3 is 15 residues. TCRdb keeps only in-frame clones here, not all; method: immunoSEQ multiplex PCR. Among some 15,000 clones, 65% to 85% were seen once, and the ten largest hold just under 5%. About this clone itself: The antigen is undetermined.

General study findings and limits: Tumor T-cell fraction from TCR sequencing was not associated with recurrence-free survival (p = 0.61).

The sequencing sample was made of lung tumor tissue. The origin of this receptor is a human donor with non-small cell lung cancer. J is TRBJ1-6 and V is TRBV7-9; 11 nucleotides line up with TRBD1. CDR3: CASSSGTGGGSPLHF. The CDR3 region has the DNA TGTGCCAGCAGCTCAGGGACAGGGGGAGGTTCACCCCTCCACTTT.